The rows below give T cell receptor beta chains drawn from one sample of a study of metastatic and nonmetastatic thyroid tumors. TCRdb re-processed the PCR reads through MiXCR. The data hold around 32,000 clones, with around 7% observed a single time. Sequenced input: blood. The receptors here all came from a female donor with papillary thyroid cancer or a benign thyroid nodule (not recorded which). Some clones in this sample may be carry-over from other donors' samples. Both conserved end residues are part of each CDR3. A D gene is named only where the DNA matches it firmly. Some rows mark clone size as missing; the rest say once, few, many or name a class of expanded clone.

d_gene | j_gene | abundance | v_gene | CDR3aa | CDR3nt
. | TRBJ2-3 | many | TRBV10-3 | CAISEPTSGALTDTQYF | TGTGCCATCAGTGAGCCTACTAGTGGTGCACTCACAGATACGCAGTATTTT
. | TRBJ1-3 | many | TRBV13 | CASSSGWTASGNTIYF | TGTGCCAGCAGTTCCGGGTGGACAGCCTCTGGAAACACCATATATTTT
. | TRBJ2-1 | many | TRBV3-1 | CASSQLWNEQFF | TGTGCCAGCAGCCAGCTATGGAATGAGCAGTTCTTC
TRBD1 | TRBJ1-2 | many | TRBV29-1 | CSVEEGDSPYTF | TGCAGCGTTGAAGAGGGGGACAGCCCATACACCTTC
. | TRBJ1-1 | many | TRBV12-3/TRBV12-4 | CASSLAWGSTEAFF | TGTGCCAGCAGTTTAGCGTGGGGGAGCACTGAAGCTTTCTTT
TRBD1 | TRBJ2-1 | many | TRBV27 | CASRDGQGKNEQFF | TGTGCCAGCAGGGATGGACAGGGTAAGAATGAGCAGTTCTTC
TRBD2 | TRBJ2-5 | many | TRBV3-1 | CASSLGLAGGKTQYF | TGTGCCAGCAGCTTGGGACTAGCGGGAGGAAAGACCCAGTACTTC
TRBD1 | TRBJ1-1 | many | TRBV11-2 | CASSFTGGNTEAFF | TGCGCCAGCAGCTTTACAGGGGGCAACACTGAAGCTTTCTTT
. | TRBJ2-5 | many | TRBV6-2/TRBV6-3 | CASREMGETQYF | TGCGCCAGCAGGGAAATGGGGGAGACCCAGTACTTC
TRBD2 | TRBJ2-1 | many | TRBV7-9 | CASSSSGEHNEQFF | TGTGCCAGCAGCTCGAGCGGGGAGCACAATGAGCAGTTCTTC
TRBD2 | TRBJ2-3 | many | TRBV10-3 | CAISVGGGSTDTQYF | TGTGCCATCAGTGTAGGCGGGGGAAGCACAGATACGCAGTATTTT
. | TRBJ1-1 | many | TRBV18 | CASSPRAGSNTEAFF | TGTGCCAGCTCACCACGCGCAGGCTCCAACACTGAAGCTTTCTTT
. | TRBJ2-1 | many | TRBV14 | CASSQDRDLHNEQFF | TGTGCCAGCAGCCAAGACAGGGACTTACACAATGAGCAGTTCTTC
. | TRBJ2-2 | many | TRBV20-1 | CSARDGTAQAGELFF | TGCAGTGCTAGAGATGGGACCGCGCAGGCCGGGGAGCTGTTTTTT
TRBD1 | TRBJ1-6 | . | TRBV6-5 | CASSYSLSGTGKSPLHF | TGTGCCAGCAGTTACTCACTGTCCGGGACAGGGAAGTCACCCCTCCACTTT
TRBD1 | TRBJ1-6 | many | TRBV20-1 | CSASAGRGNNSPLHF | TGCAGTGCTTCTGCGGGCAGGGGGAATAATTCACCCCTCCACTTT
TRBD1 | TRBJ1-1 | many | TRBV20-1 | CSAREGTGGVTEAFF | TGCAGTGCTAGAGAAGGGACAGGGGGCGTCACTGAAGCTTTCTTT
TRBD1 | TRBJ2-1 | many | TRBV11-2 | CASSLVRRQGSREQFF | TGTGCCAGCAGCTTAGTACGGAGACAGGGGAGTCGTGAGCAGTTCTTC
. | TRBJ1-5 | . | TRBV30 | CAWSVNSNQPQHF | TGTGCCTGGAGTGTTAATAGCAATCAGCCCCAGCATTTT
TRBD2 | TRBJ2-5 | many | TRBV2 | CASRRLAVDQETQYF | TGTGCCAGCAGGCGGCTAGCGGTGGACCAAGAGACCCAGTACTTC
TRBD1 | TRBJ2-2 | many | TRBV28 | CAMQQGDYGELFF | TGTGCCATGCAACAGGGGGATTACGGGGAGCTGTTTTTT
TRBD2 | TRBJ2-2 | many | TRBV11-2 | CASSSLSGITGELFF | TGTGCCAGCAGCTCACTCAGCGGGATAACCGGGGAGCTGTTTTTT
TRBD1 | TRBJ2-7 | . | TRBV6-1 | CASITGTGGSYEPYF | TGTGCCAGCATCACCGGGACAGGGGGCTCCTACGAGCCGTACTTC
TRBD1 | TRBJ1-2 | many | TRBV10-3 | CAIGRQGADYGYTF | TGTGCCATCGGAAGGCAGGGGGCGGACTATGGCTACACCTTC
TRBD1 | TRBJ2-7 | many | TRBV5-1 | CASSLTPGTGSHEQYF | TGCGCCAGCAGCTTAACTCCCGGGACAGGGTCCCACGAGCAGTACTTC
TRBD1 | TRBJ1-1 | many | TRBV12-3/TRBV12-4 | CASRWTGNTEAFF | TGTGCCAGCAGGTGGACAGGGAACACTGAAGCTTTCTTT
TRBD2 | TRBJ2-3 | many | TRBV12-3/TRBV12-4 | CASSLPAGTSGRNTDTQYF | TGTGCCAGCAGTTTACCCGCCGGGACTAGCGGGAGAAACACAGATACGCAGTATTTT
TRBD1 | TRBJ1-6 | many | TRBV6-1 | CASSPSGTGISPLHF | TGTGCCAGCAGTCCCTCCGGGACAGGTATTTCACCCCTCCACTTT
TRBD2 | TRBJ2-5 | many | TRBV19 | CASSIGLAGQQETQYF | TGTGCCAGTAGTATCGGACTAGCGGGGCAACAAGAGACCCAGTACTTC
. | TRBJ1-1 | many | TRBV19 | CASSFTGYTEAFF | TGTGCCAGTAGTTTCACAGGGTACACTGAAGCTTTCTTT
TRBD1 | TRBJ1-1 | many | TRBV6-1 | CASTLTGANTEAFF | TGTGCCAGCACTTTGACAGGGGCGAACACTGAAGCTTTCTTT
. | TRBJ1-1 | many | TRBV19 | CATSMNTEAFF | TGTGCCACCTCCATGAACACTGAAGCTTTCTTT
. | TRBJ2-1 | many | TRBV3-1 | CASSRNTGSYNEQFF | TGTGCCAGCAGCCGAAACACCGGCTCCTACAATGAGCAGTTCTTC
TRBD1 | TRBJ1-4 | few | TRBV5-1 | CATARTGLTTNEKLFF | TGCGCCACCGCACGGACAGGACTTACAACTAATGAAAAACTGTTTTTT
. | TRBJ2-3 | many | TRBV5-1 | CASSSGTSTDTQYF | TGCGCCAGCAGCTCTGGGACCAGCACCGATACGCAGTATTTT
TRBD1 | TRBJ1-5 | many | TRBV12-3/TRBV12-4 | CASSLVVTGLAQPQHF | TGTGCCAGCAGTTTAGTGGTGACAGGGCTGGCGCAGCCCCAGCATTTT
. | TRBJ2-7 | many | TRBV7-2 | CASSLVGGSYEQYF | TGTGCCAGCAGCTTAGTTGGGGGATCCTACGAGCAGTACTTC
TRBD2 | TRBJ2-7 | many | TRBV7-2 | CASSLDPLRGGEQYF | TGTGCCAGCAGCTTAGACCCTCTACGGGGGGGCGAGCAGTACTTC
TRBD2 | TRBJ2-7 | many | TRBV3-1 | CASSRGAGILSDEQYF | TGTGCCAGCAGTAGGGGAGCGGGAATTTTAAGTGACGAGCAGTACTTC
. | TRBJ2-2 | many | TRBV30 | CAWSVRGKDTGELFF | TGTGCCTGGAGTGTTCGGGGGAAGGACACCGGGGAGCTGTTTTTT
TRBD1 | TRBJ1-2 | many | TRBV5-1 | CASSSQGAGAYGYTF | TGCGCCAGCAGCTCCCAGGGGGCCGGGGCCTATGGCTACACCTTC
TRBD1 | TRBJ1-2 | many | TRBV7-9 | CASSLGQGSYGYTF | TGTGCCAGCAGCTTAGGACAGGGGTCCTATGGCTACACCTTC
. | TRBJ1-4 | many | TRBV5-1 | CASSTGLTGEKLFF | TGCGCCAGCAGCACGGGGTTGACAGGAGAAAAACTGTTTTTT
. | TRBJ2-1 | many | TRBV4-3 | CASSQDSVGGPNTEQFF | TGCGCCAGCAGCCAAGATAGCGTGGGGGGGCCGAACACTGAGCAGTTCTTC
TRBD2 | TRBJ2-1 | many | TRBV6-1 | CASKGSGGYNEQFF | TGTGCCAGCAAAGGTAGCGGGGGCTACAATGAGCAGTTCTTC
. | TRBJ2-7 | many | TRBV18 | CASSPGGIAYEQYF | TGTGCCAGCTCACCAGGGGGGATCGCCTACGAGCAGTACTTC
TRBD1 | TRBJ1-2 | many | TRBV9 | CASRDSNYGYTF | TGTGCCAGCCGGGACAGCAACTATGGCTACACCTTC
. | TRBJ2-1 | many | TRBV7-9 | CASSLAYFDEQFF | TGTGCCAGCAGCTTAGCCTACTTCGATGAGCAGTTCTTC
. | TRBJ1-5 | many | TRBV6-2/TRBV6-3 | CASSYLRGASGSNQPQHF | TGTGCCAGCAGTTACCTCCGGGGGGCCTCGGGTAGCAATCAGCCCCAGCATTTT
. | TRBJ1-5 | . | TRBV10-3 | CAISESRGNSNQPQHF | TGTGCCATCAGTGAGTCCCGGGGGAACAGCAATCAGCCCCAGCATTTT
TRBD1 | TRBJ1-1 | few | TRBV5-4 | CASSGYRGSEAFF | TGTGCCAGCAGCGGATACAGGGGGTCTGAAGCTTTCTTT
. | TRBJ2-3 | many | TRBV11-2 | CASSLGTQYF | TGTGCCAGCAGCTTAGGTACGCAGTATTTT
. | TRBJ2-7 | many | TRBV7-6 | CASSLELRDEQYF | TGTGCCAGCAGCTTAGAATTGCGGGACGAGCAGTACTTC
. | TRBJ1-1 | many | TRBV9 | CASSASAARGNTEAFF | TGTGCCAGCAGCGCCTCCGCGGCAAGGGGAAACACTGAAGCTTTCTTT
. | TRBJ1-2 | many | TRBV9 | CASSLSVLYGYTF | TGTGCCAGCAGCCTCTCCGTACTCTATGGCTACACCTTC
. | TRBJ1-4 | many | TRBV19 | CASSGRGVNEKLFF | TGTGCCAGTAGTGGCAGGGGTGTAAATGAAAAACTGTTTTTT
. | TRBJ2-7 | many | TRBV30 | CAWSPDFGGTIYEQYF | TGTGCCTGGAGTCCCGACTTTGGCGGGACAATATACGAGCAGTACTTC